A selection of T cell receptor beta chains follows, all from one sample in a study of human T cells and chemical hapten exposure. TCRdb re-derived calls from the RACE reads in MiXCR, one entry per CDR3 protein. The sample records tens of thousands of distinct CDR3 sequences, roughly 8.5% being singletons. The input for sequencing was whole blood, taken in connection with sensitization to the hapten diphenylcyclopropenone (DPC). These receptors came from a woman between 45 and 60 years old with alopecia areata. Some clones in this sample may be carry-over from other donors' samples. CDR3s include the opening cysteine and the closing phenylalanine or tryptophan. The D gene is left open where the match is weak. The size entry is marked missing in some rows and otherwise reads once, few, many or a size class.

d_call: .; j_call: TRBJ2-3; clone_size: once; v_call: TRBV4-1; cdr3_nt: TGCGCCAGCGGCCAGGAGGGAGATACGCAGTATTTT; cdr3_aa: CASGQEGDTQYF
d_call: .; j_call: TRBJ1-1; clone_size: .; v_call: TRBV29-1; cdr3_nt: TGCAGCGTTGGCGGCAGGAGCACTGAAGCTTTCTTT; cdr3_aa: CSVGGRSTEAFF
d_call: TRBD1; j_call: TRBJ2-5; clone_size: .; v_call: TRBV20-1; cdr3_nt: TGCAGTGCTAGATCAGCCAACAGGGGTCCCAAAGAGACCCAGTACTTC; cdr3_aa: CSARSANRGPKETQYF
d_call: .; j_call: TRBJ2-7; clone_size: .; v_call: TRBV27; cdr3_nt: TGTGCCAGCAGTTTATACATCTCCTACGAGCAGTACTTC; cdr3_aa: CASSLYISYEQYF
d_call: .; j_call: TRBJ1-1; clone_size: many; v_call: TRBV5-4; cdr3_nt: TGTGCCAGCAGCTTGATTTGGGAGACTGAAGCTTTCTTT; cdr3_aa: CASSLIWETEAFF
d_call: TRBD2; j_call: TRBJ2-3; clone_size: many; v_call: TRBV5-1; cdr3_nt: TGCGCCAGCAGCCCGGGACTAGCGGGAGTAGGGGCAGATACGCAGTATTTT; cdr3_aa: CASSPGLAGVGADTQYF
d_call: .; j_call: TRBJ1-1; clone_size: .; v_call: TRBV5-1; cdr3_nt: TGCGCCAGCAGCATGGCCAGCATGAACACTGAAGCTTTCTTT; cdr3_aa: CASSMASMNTEAFF
d_call: .; j_call: TRBJ1-6; clone_size: many; v_call: TRBV5-1; cdr3_nt: TGCGCCAGCAGCTTCGATACGGGACGGGATAATTCACCCCTCCACTTT; cdr3_aa: CASSFDTGRDNSPLHF
d_call: .; j_call: TRBJ1-5; clone_size: few; v_call: TRBV7-8; cdr3_nt: TGTGCCAGCAGCCCGCAGTTTCGGCTAAATCAGCCCCAGCATTTT; cdr3_aa: CASSPQFRLNQPQHF
d_call: .; j_call: TRBJ1-1; clone_size: few; v_call: TRBV10-1; cdr3_nt: TGCGCCAGCAGTGAGACTACCTTCACTGAAGCTTTCTTT; cdr3_aa: CASSETTFTEAFF
d_call: .; j_call: TRBJ2-2; clone_size: .; v_call: TRBV12-3/TRBV12-4; cdr3_nt: TGTGCCAGCAGGGGGGAAGACGGGGAGCTGTTTTTT; cdr3_aa: CASRGEDGELFF
d_call: TRBD1; j_call: TRBJ1-2; clone_size: few; v_call: TRBV28; cdr3_nt: TGTGCCAGCAGTTCCGACACCCCAGGGGGCTATGGCTACACCTTC; cdr3_aa: CASSSDTPGGYGYTF
d_call: .; j_call: TRBJ2-6; clone_size: few; v_call: TRBV29-1; cdr3_nt: TGCAGCGCCGAGGCTGGGGCCAACGTCCTGACTTTC; cdr3_aa: CSAEAGANVLTF
d_call: .; j_call: TRBJ1-2; clone_size: few; v_call: TRBV5-1; cdr3_nt: TGCGCCAGCAGCTCACCGGGGACGCCCGGAGGCTACACCTTC; cdr3_aa: CASSSPGTPGGYTF
d_call: TRBD2; j_call: TRBJ2-1; clone_size: many; v_call: TRBV20-1; cdr3_nt: TGCAGTGCTAGAGACGAGACTAGCGTTATTAGCTCCTACAATGAGCAGTTCTTC; cdr3_aa: CSARDETSVISSYNEQFF
d_call: .; j_call: TRBJ2-1; clone_size: many; v_call: TRBV2; cdr3_nt: TGTGCCAGCAGTGAAGGAGGATCTGAGCAGTTCTTC; cdr3_aa: CASSEGGSEQFF
d_call: TRBD1; j_call: TRBJ1-1; clone_size: .; v_call: TRBV6-1; cdr3_nt: TGTGCCAGCAGTGAGGGACAGACCAACACTGAAGCTTTCTTT; cdr3_aa: CASSEGQTNTEAFF
d_call: .; j_call: TRBJ2-4; clone_size: .; v_call: TRBV30; cdr3_nt: TGTGCCTGGAGCCCAGGCAGCCAAAACATTCAGTACTTC; cdr3_aa: CAWSPGSQNIQYF
d_call: .; j_call: TRBJ2-7; clone_size: many; v_call: TRBV28; cdr3_nt: TGTGCCAGCGTTCGTTCCGGAGCCTCCTACGAGCAGTACTTC; cdr3_aa: CASVRSGASYEQYF
d_call: .; j_call: TRBJ2-1; clone_size: .; v_call: TRBV19; cdr3_nt: TGTGCCAGTAGTTGGAGGGTCTACAATGAGCAGTTCTTC; cdr3_aa: CASSWRVYNEQFF
d_call: TRBD1; j_call: TRBJ1-1; clone_size: few; v_call: TRBV20-1; cdr3_nt: TGCAGTGCCCCGGCATTGAATGGACAGGCGAACACTGAAGCTTTCTTT; cdr3_aa: CSAPALNGQANTEAFF
d_call: .; j_call: TRBJ2-3; clone_size: many; v_call: TRBV29-1; cdr3_nt: TGCAGCGCAGGGGACACAGATACGCAGTATTTT; cdr3_aa: CSAGDTDTQYF
d_call: TRBD2; j_call: TRBJ2-1; clone_size: .; v_call: TRBV4-3; cdr3_nt: TGCGCCAGCAGCCCGACTAGCGGGAGTAGCCATGAGCAGTTCTTC; cdr3_aa: CASSPTSGSSHEQFF
d_call: .; j_call: TRBJ1-1; clone_size: .; v_call: TRBV10-3; cdr3_nt: TGTGCCATCTCTGGCACAGAGAACACTGAAGCTTTCTTT; cdr3_aa: CAISGTENTEAFF
d_call: .; j_call: TRBJ1-2; clone_size: many; v_call: TRBV6-2/TRBV6-3; cdr3_nt: TGTGCCAGCAGTTTAGACACTGGTCGATTGAGCTACACCTTC; cdr3_aa: CASSLDTGRLSYTF
d_call: TRBD2; j_call: TRBJ2-7; clone_size: many; v_call: TRBV7-9; cdr3_nt: TGTGCCAGCAGCTCCGGGGTCAGCGGGAGTGGGTCCTACGAGCAGTACTTC; cdr3_aa: CASSSGVSGSGSYEQYF
d_call: .; j_call: TRBJ2-7; clone_size: .; v_call: TRBV5-1; cdr3_nt: TGCGCCAGCAGCTTGTTCCCCCTCTACGAGCAGTACTTC; cdr3_aa: CASSLFPLYEQYF
d_call: TRBD1; j_call: TRBJ2-1; clone_size: .; v_call: TRBV7-6; cdr3_nt: TGTGCCAGCAGCTTAGTAGGGGGCAGGCTTGGTTTAGGCAATGAGCAGTTCTTC; cdr3_aa: CASSLVGGRLGLGNEQFF
d_call: .; j_call: TRBJ1-2; clone_size: many; v_call: TRBV19; cdr3_nt: TGTGCCAGTAGTATGATGAAGGGCTATGGCTACACCTTC; cdr3_aa: CASSMMKGYGYTF
d_call: TRBD2; j_call: TRBJ2-1; clone_size: .; v_call: TRBV5-1; cdr3_nt: TGCGCCAGCAGCACGGACGGGGGGAGCTCCTACAATGAGCAGTTCTTC; cdr3_aa: CASSTDGGSSYNEQFF
d_call: TRBD1; j_call: TRBJ2-7; clone_size: .; v_call: TRBV7-2; cdr3_nt: TGTGCCAGCACCTTGAGGACAGGGAGTGGTGAGCAGTACTTC; cdr3_aa: CASTLRTGSGEQYF
d_call: .; j_call: TRBJ2-2; clone_size: few; v_call: TRBV3-1; cdr3_nt: TGTGCCAGCAGCCACGGCCGCCGGGGCGGGGAGCTGTTTTTT; cdr3_aa: CASSHGRRGGELFF
d_call: .; j_call: TRBJ1-5; clone_size: few; v_call: TRBV12-5; cdr3_nt: TGTGCTAGTGGTTCGGATGGGGGGCAGCCCCAGCATTTT; cdr3_aa: CASGSDGGQPQHF
d_call: .; j_call: TRBJ1-3; clone_size: .; v_call: TRBV9; cdr3_nt: TGTGCCAGCAGCGTAGGATCAGACTCTGGAAACACCATATATTTT; cdr3_aa: CASSVGSDSGNTIYF
d_call: .; j_call: TRBJ2-1; clone_size: few; v_call: TRBV6-6; cdr3_nt: TGTGCCAGCAGTTATAGGGGTGAGCAGTTCTTC; cdr3_aa: CASSYRGEQFF
d_call: TRBD2; j_call: TRBJ2-7; clone_size: few; v_call: TRBV6-5; cdr3_nt: TGTGCCAGCAGTTACCCTGGTCGGAGCGGGAGTTACGAGCAGTACTTC; cdr3_aa: CASSYPGRSGSYEQYF
d_call: .; j_call: TRBJ1-6; clone_size: many; v_call: TRBV9; cdr3_nt: TGTGCCAGCAGCGCTGGGGGTTCCCATTCACCCCTCCACTTT; cdr3_aa: CASSAGGSHSPLHF
d_call: TRBD2; j_call: TRBJ2-3; clone_size: .; v_call: TRBV7-8; cdr3_nt: TGTGCCAGCAGCTTTGCGACTAGCGGGAGCCGCACAGATACGCAGTATTTT; cdr3_aa: CASSFATSGSRTDTQYF
d_call: .; j_call: TRBJ1-5; clone_size: few; v_call: TRBV30; cdr3_nt: TGTGCCTGGAGTGCTGACGGAAATCAGCCCCAGCATTTT; cdr3_aa: CAWSADGNQPQHF
d_call: .; j_call: TRBJ2-3; clone_size: .; v_call: TRBV29-1; cdr3_nt: TGCAGCGCCAATCCCACCCACGCGGGGGATACGCAGTATTTT; cdr3_aa: CSANPTHAGDTQYF
d_call: .; j_call: TRBJ1-5; clone_size: .; v_call: TRBV18; cdr3_nt: TGTGCCAGCTCACCAGGTGGGGGCGGCGGCAATCAGCCCCAGCATTTT; cdr3_aa: CASSPGGGGGNQPQHF
d_call: TRBD2; j_call: TRBJ2-3; clone_size: few; v_call: TRBV20-1; cdr3_nt: TGCAGTGCTAGAGTCCCAAGGCGGGGGGCGAGAGATACGCAGTATTTT; cdr3_aa: CSARVPRRGARDTQYF
d_call: .; j_call: TRBJ1-4; clone_size: few; v_call: TRBV7-8; cdr3_nt: TGTGCCAGCAGCTTAGTACAGGCAACTAATGAAAAACTGTTTTTT; cdr3_aa: CASSLVQATNEKLFF
d_call: TRBD1; j_call: TRBJ2-3; clone_size: .; v_call: TRBV9; cdr3_nt: TGTGCCAGCAGTCAGAGACAGGGGCGCACAGATACGCAGTATTTT; cdr3_aa: CASSQRQGRTDTQYF
d_call: .; j_call: TRBJ2-7; clone_size: .; v_call: TRBV19; cdr3_nt: TGTGCCAGTAGTCCCCAGGGACTCATCTACGAGCAGTACTTC; cdr3_aa: CASSPQGLIYEQYF
d_call: .; j_call: TRBJ2-3; clone_size: few; v_call: TRBV19; cdr3_nt: TGTGCCAGTAGTAGCCCGGGGGCGCACACAGATACGCAGTATTTT; cdr3_aa: CASSSPGAHTDTQYF
d_call: .; j_call: TRBJ2-3; clone_size: few; v_call: TRBV5-1; cdr3_nt: TGCGCCAGCAGCTTGGTAAGGGCTACAGATACGCAGTATTTT; cdr3_aa: CASSLVRATDTQYF
d_call: .; j_call: TRBJ1-4; clone_size: few; v_call: TRBV7-8; cdr3_nt: TGTGCCAGCAGCTTGTTTGGGAGGGCTAATGAAAAACTGTTTTTT; cdr3_aa: CASSLFGRANEKLFF
d_call: .; j_call: TRBJ1-6; clone_size: many; v_call: TRBV7-3; cdr3_nt: TGTGCCAGCAGCTTACCGGGGACCAATTCACCCCTCCACTTT; cdr3_aa: CASSLPGTNSPLHF
d_call: .; j_call: TRBJ2-1; clone_size: .; v_call: TRBV7-3; cdr3_nt: TGTGCCAGCAGCCCCATTGGGGGGAGTGGTGAGCAGTTCTTC; cdr3_aa: CASSPIGGSGEQFF
d_call: .; j_call: TRBJ2-5; clone_size: .; v_call: TRBV7-6; cdr3_nt: TGTGCCAGCAGCCCTAATACCCCAGAGACCCAGTACTTC; cdr3_aa: CASSPNTPETQYF
d_call: .; j_call: TRBJ1-1; clone_size: few; v_call: TRBV14; cdr3_nt: TGTGCCAGCAGCCAAACAGGGAAAGCTTTCTTT; cdr3_aa: CASSQTGKAFF
d_call: .; j_call: TRBJ2-3; clone_size: many; v_call: TRBV21-1; cdr3_nt: TGTGCCAGAGATAGGGGCCCGGCCCGCACAGATACGCAGTATTTT; cdr3_aa: CARDRGPARTDTQYF
d_call: .; j_call: TRBJ2-3; clone_size: .; v_call: TRBV20-1; cdr3_nt: TGCAGTGCTACGCGACTAGGCCTGAGCACAGATACGCAGTATTTT; cdr3_aa: CSATRLGLSTDTQYF
d_call: TRBD1; j_call: TRBJ2-2; clone_size: many; v_call: TRBV5-1; cdr3_nt: TGCGCCAGCAGCCTCGAGGGACAGGGGGTATCCGGGGAGCTGTTTTTT; cdr3_aa: CASSLEGQGVSGELFF